The next 3 T cell receptor beta chains were all read from a single sample in a study of shared clonotypes between healthy human individuals. TCRdb's copy holds only in-frame clones and misses some; the assay was immunoSEQ multiplex PCR. The sample contains about 460,000 clones, more than 70% of which appear only once. Source material: PBMCs. Receptors originate from a middle-aged woman in good health. Some clones in this sample may be carry-over from other donors' samples.

The chain is built from TRBV5-6 and TRBJ2-3; 12 nucleotides align to TRBD2. From germline, CDR1 is SGHDT and CDR2 YYEEEE. The length of the CDR3 is 16 residues. Unmatched junction bases numbered 14, after V lost 4 bases and J lost 11 bases. Here the CDR3 reads CASSPARRLAGAQQYF. Written as DNA, the CDR3 is TGTGCCAGCAGCCCCGCGCGCAGACTAGCGGGAGCCCAGCAGTATTTT.

With regard to this clone: It may be a read error: a sequence one base away is much more abundant. The sample holds other DNA sequences that translate to the same CDR3. The V gene is TRBV29-1, the J gene TRBJ1-4, with TRBD1 matching 9 bases. This CDR3 has 14 amino acids. Germline V gives CDR1 SQVTM, CDR2 ANQGSEA. This CDR3 reads CSATLTGGWEKLFF. In DNA, the CDR3 is TGCAGCGCAACTTTAACAGGGGGCTGGGAAAAACTGTTCTTT.

The chain couples TRBV25-1 to TRBJ2-5; the D gene is possibly TRBD1 (6 bases). The V and J ends lost 4 bases and 2 bases respectively, with 11 bases between them. The CDR3 runs to 14 residues. The germline V gene encodes CDR1 MGHDK and CDR2 SYGVNS. CDR3 nucleotides: TGTGCCAGCAGTGGAGGACAGACACAAGAGACCCAGTACTTC. Amino acid sequence: CASSGGQTQETQYF.